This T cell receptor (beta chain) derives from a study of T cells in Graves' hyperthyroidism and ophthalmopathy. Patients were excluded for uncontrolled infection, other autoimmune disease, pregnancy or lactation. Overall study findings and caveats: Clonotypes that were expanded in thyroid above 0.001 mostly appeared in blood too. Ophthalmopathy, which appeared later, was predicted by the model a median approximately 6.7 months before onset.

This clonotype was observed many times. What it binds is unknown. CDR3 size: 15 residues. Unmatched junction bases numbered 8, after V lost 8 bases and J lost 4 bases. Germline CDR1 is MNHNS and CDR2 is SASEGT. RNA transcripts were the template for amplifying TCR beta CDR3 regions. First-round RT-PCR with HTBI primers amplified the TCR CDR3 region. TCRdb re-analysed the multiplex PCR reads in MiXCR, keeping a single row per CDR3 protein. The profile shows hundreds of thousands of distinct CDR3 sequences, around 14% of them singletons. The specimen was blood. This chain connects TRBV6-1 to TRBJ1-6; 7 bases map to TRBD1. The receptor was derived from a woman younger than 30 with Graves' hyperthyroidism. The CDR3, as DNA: TGTGCCAGCCATCCCACGGGACAGTATAATTCACCCCTCCACTTT. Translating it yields CASHPTGQYNSPLHF.